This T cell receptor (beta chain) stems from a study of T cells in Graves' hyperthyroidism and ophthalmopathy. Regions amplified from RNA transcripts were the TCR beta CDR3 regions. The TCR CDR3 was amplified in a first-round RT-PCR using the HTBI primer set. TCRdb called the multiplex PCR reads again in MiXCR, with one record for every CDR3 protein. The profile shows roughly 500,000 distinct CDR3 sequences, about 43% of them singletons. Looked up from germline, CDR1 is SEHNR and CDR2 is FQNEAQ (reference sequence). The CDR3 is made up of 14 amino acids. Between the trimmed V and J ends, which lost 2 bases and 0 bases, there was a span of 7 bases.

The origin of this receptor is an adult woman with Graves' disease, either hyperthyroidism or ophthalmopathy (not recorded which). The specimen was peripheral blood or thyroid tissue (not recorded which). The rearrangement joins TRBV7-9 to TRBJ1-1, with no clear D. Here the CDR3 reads CASSLPPMNTEAFF. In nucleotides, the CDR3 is TGTGCCAGCAGCTTACCCCCTATGAACACTGAAGCTTTCTTT.